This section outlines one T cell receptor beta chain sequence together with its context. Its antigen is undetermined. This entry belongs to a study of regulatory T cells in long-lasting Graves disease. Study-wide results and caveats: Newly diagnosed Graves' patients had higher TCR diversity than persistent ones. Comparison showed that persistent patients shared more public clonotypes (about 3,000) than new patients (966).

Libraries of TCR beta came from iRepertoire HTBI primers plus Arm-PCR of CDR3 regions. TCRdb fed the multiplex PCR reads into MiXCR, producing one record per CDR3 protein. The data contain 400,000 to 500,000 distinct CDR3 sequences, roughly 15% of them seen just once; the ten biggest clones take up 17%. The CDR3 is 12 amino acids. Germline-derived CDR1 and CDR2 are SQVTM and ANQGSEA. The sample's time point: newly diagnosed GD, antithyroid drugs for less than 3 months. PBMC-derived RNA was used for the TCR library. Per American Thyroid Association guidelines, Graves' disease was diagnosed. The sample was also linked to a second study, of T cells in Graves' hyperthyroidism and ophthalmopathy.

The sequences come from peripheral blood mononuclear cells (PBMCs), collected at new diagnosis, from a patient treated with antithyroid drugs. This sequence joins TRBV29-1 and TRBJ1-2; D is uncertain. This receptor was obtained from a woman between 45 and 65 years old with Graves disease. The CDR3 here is CSGETANYGYTF. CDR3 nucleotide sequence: TGCAGTGGGGAGACGGCTAACTATGGCTACACCTTC.